This T cell receptor (beta chain) was recorded in a study of cytomegalovirus exposure and HLA in healthy donors. The CDR3 is 14 amino acids. Germline V gene sequence: CDR1 SNHLY, CDR2 FYNNEI. V lost 2 bases and J lost 4, with 11 bases in between. The PCR employed 60 Vbeta primers together with 13 Jbeta primers. The method was immunoSEQ multiplex PCR; TCRdb's version includes in-frame clones alone and lacks a portion of them. The table records around 200,000 clones, 70% to 85% of them present only once. Study-wide results and limits: A later analysis showed that HLA-associated TCR beta chains had undergone more clonal expansion than equally common others. Common viral pathogens seemed, in a later analysis, to connect with several of the most significant clusters.

Nominally healthy donors provided the samples, though records likely missed some immune exposures. In this sample, this clone turned up a few times. Its antigen is currently unknown. The origin of this receptor is a woman aged 55-75 years in good health and CMV-seropositive. The chain recombines TRBV2 with TRBJ1-2, with D possibly matching TRBD1 (5 bases). Source material: PBMCs. CDR3 nucleotides: TGTGCCAGCAGTGAATTTTCGACAGTCTATGGCTACACCTTC. This gives the protein CASSEFSTVYGYTF. Full variable domain (outside the CDR3, taken from reference TRBV2 and TRBJ1-2): EPEVTQTPSHQVTQMGQEVILRCVPISNHLYFYWYRQILGQKVEFLVSFYNNEISEKSEIFDDQFSVERPDGSNFTLKIRSTKLEDSAMYFCASSEFSTVYGYTFGSGTRLTVV.